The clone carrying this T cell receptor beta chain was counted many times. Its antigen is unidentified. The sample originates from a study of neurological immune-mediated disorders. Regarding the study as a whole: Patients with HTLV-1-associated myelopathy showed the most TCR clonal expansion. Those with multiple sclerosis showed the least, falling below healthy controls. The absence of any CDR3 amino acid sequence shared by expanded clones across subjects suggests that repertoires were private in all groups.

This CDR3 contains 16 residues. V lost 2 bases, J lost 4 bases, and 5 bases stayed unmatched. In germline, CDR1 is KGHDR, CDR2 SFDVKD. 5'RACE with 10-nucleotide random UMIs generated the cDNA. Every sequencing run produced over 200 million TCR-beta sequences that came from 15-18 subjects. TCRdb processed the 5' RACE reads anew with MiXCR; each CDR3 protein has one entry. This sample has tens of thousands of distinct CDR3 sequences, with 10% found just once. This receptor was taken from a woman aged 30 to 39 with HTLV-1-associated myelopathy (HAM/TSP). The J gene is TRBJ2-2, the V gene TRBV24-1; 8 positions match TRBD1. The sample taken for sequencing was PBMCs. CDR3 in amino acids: CATSDSGTGPTGELFF. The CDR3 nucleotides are TGTGCCACCAGTGATTCCGGGACAGGACCCACCGGGGAGCTGTTTTTT.